This T cell receptor (beta chain) was recorded in a study of early stage breast cancer tumors. Looking at the study overall: Of approximately 16 invasive breast tumors, about 12 were hormone receptor-positive, HER2-negative. Around 10-fold was the mean read coverage per sample.

The method was immunoSEQ multiplex PCR; TCRdb's version includes in-frame clones alone and lacks a portion of them. The sample lists some 36,000 clones, 70% to 80% occurring once. Study findings and constraints: Blood repertoires resembled normal breast more than tumor. Most shared enriched TCRB sequences were commonly generated ones.

About this clone itself: Its specificity is unknown.

This CDR3 spans 15 amino acids. Trimming left V 11 bases short and J 3 bases short, with 23 bases between. Germline V CDR1 and CDR2: LNHDA, SQIVND (reference sequence). The clonotype originates from a person in their sixties or seventies with breast cancer. The V gene is TRBV19, the J gene TRBJ2-7; perhaps D is TRBD1 or TRBD2 (5 bases each). Sequencing was performed on blood. CDR3 DNA sequence: TGTGCCTCTAAGAGGGGCGACTCCTTCTTCTACGAGCAGTACTTC. Amino acid sequence: CASKRGDSFFYEQYF.